What follows is one T cell receptor beta chain and its context. These data originate in a study of blood T cell repertoires in COVID-19. Turning to the study itself: COVID-19 samples collected from the United States, Italy and Spain covered acute and convalescent phases. Nucleic acid was either cDNA or gDNA, and it came from T cells, B-cell-depleted T cells, or PBMCs.

Authors' data handling: Estimated nucleated cell counts came from reference gene primer amplification. Using immunoSEQ multiplex PCR, the repertoire was profiled, and TCRdb retains in-frame clones only, with some absent. Clonal size and the V and J genes are those of that table, whereas D and trimming came from the DNA. The table lists around 21,000 clones, about 90% of them singletons. The CDR3 loop spans 13 amino acids. Trimming shortened V by 5 bases and J by 10 bases, and 15 bases separated the two germline ends. Germline CDR1 is SGHTA and CDR2 is FQGNSA. This chain links TRBV7-2 with TRBJ2-1, with D tentatively TRBD2 (5 bases). This sequence originates from a human donor in a cohort sampled during active COVID-19. The sample consisted of peripheral blood. The CDR3 sequence is CASSLVQRREQFF. The CDR3 DNA follows: TGTGCCAGCAGCCTGGTCCAGCGGCGGGAGCAGTTCTTC.